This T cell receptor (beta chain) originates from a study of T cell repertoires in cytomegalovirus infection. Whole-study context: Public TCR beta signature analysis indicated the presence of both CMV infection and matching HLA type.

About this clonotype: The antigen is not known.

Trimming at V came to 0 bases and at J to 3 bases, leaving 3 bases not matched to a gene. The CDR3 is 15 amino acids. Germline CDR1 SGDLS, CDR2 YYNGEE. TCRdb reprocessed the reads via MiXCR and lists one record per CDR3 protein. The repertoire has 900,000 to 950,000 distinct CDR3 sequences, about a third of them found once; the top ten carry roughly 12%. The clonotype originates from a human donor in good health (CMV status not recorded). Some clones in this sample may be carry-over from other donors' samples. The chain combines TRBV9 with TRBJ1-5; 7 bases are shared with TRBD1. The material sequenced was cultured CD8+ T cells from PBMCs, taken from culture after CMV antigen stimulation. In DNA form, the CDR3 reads TGTGCCAGCAGCGTAGACGACAGGGTCAATCAGCCCCAGCATTTT. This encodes CASSVDDRVNQPQHF.